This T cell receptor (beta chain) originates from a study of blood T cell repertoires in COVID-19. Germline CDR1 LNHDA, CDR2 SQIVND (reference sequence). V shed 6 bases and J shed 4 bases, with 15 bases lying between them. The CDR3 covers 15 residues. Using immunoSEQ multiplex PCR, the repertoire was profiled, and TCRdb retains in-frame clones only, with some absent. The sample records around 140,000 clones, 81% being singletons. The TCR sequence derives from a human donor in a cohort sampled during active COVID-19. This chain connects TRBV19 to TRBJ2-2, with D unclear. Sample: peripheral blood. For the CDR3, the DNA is TGTGCCAGTAGGCTACAGCCCCAATCCACCGGGGAGCTGTTTTTT. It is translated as CASRLQPQSTGELFF.